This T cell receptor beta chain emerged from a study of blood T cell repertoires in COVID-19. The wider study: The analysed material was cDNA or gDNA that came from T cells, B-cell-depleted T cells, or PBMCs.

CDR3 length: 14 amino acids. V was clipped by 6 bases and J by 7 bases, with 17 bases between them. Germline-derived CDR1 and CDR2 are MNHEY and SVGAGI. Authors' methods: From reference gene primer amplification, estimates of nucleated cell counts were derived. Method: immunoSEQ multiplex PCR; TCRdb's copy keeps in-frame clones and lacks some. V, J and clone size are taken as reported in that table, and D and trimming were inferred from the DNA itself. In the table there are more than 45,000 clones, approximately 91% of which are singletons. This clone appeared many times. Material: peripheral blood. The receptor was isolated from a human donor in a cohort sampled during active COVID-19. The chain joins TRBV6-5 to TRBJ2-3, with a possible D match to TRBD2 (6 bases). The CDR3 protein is CASSGLPGGNTQYF. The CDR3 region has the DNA TGTGCCAGCAGCGGACTCCCAGGAGGGAATACGCAGTATTTT.